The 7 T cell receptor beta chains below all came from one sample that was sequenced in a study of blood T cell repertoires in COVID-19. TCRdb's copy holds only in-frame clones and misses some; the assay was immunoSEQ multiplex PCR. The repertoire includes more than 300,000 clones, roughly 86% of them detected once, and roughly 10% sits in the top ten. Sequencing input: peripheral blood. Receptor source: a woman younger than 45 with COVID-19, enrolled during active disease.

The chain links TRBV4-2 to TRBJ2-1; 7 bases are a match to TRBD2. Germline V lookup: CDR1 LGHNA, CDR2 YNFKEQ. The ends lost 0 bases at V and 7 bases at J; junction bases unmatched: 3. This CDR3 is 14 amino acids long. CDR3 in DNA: TGTGCCAGCAGCCAAGATTGGGAGGGAAATGAGCAGTTCTTC. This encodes CASSQDWEGNEQFF.

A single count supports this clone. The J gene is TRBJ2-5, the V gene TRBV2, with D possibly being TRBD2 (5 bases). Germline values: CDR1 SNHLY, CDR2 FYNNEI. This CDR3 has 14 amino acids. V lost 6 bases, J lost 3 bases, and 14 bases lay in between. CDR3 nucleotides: TGTGCCAGCAGGGATGGACGGGGAGAAGAGACCCAGTACTTC. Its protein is CASRDGRGEETQYF.

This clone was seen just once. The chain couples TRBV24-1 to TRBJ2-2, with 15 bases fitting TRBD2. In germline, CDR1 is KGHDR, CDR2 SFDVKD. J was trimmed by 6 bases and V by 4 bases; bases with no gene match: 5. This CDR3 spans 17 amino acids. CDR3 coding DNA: TGTGCCACCAGTGACAGTGGACTAGCGGGAGGGCCCGGGGAGCTGTTTTTT. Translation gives CATSDSGLAGGPGELFF.

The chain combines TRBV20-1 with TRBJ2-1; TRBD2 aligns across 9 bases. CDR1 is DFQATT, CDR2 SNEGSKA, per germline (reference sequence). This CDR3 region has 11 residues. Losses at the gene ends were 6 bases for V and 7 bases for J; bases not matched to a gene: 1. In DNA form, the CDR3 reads TGCAGTGCGGGACTAGCAAATGAGCAGTTCTTC. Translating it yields CSAGLANEQFF.

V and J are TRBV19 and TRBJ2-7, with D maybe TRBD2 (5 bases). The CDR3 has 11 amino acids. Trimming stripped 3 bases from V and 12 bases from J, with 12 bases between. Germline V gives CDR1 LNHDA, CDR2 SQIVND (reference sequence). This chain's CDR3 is CASSIRDLTYF. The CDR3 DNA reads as TGTGCCAGTAGTATTCGGGATTTGACGTACTTC.

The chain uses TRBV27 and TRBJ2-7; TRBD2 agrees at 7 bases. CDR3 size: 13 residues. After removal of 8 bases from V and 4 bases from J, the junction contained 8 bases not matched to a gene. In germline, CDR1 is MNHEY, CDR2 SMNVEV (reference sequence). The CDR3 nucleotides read TGTGCCAGCTCCTTGGGTAGCGGGTACGAGCAGTACTTC. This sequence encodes CASSLGSGYEQYF.

The CDR3 sequence is CASRRSGSSYNEQFF. CDR3 bases: TGTGCCAGCAGGAGAAGCGGGAGCTCCTACAATGAGCAGTTCTTC. This chain uses TRBV27 with TRBJ2-1; TRBD2 aligns across 8 bases. This CDR3 has 15 amino acids. V was pared by 6 bases and J by 0 bases, with 4 bases of the junction left unmatched. From germline, CDR1 is MNHEY and CDR2 SMNVEV (reference sequence).